A selection of T cell receptor beta chains follows, all from one sample in a study of immune evolution from preneoplasia to lung adenocarcinoma. Here immunoSEQ multiplex PCR was the method, and the copy in TCRdb shows in-frame clones only, minus some. The sample consists of fewer than 50,000 clones, more than 60% of them appearing once. The sequenced material came from FFPE invasive lung adenocarcinoma tissue. The receptors stem from a person aged 55 to 75 with lung adenocarcinoma. CDR3s include the opening cysteine and the closing phenylalanine or tryptophan. The D gene is left open where the match is weak. Not every row has a clone size; where given, it reads once, few, many or a size class.

j_call: TRBJ1-3; clone_size: .; d_call: .; v_call: TRBV18; cdr3_aa: CASSLIPGPNSSGNTIYF; cdr3_nt: TGTGCCAGCTCACTAATACCGGGCCCTAATTCCTCTGGAAACACCATATATTTT
j_call: TRBJ2-7; clone_size: .; d_call: TRBD1; v_call: TRBV29-1; cdr3_aa: CSVTLGTGAYEQYF; cdr3_nt: TGCAGCGTCACCCTCGGGACAGGGGCCTACGAGCAGTACTTC
j_call: TRBJ1-2; clone_size: few; d_call: TRBD1; v_call: TRBV6-1; cdr3_aa: CASSGGDRGNYGYTF; cdr3_nt: TGTGCCAGCAGTGGAGGGGACAGGGGGAACTATGGCTACACCTTC
j_call: TRBJ2-1; clone_size: .; d_call: TRBD2; v_call: TRBV7-9; cdr3_aa: CASSLGWGLKGEQFF; cdr3_nt: TGTGCCAGCAGCTTAGGTTGGGGACTAAAGGGTGAGCAGTTCTTC
j_call: TRBJ1-2; clone_size: .; d_call: .; v_call: TRBV30; cdr3_aa: CAWKLPGGANYGYTF; cdr3_nt: TGTGCCTGGAAGTTGCCCGGCGGAGCTAACTATGGCTACACCTTC
j_call: TRBJ2-3; clone_size: .; d_call: TRBD2; v_call: TRBV29-1; cdr3_aa: CSVAASGIDTDTQYF; cdr3_nt: TGCAGCGTTGCGGCTAGCGGGATTGACACAGATACGCAGTATTTT
j_call: TRBJ2-6; clone_size: .; d_call: .; v_call: TRBV5-4; cdr3_aa: CASGRDTLNSGANVLTF; cdr3_nt: TGTGCCAGCGGCCGGGACACCTTAAACTCTGGGGCCAACGTCCTGACTTTC
j_call: TRBJ1-2; clone_size: .; d_call: .; v_call: TRBV29-1; cdr3_aa: CSVVVPPYGYTF; cdr3_nt: TGCAGCGTTGTAGTACCCCCCTATGGCTACACCTTC
j_call: TRBJ2-7; clone_size: .; d_call: TRBD1; v_call: TRBV6-1; cdr3_aa: CASNVGTGGSYEQYF; cdr3_nt: TGTGCCAGCAATGTCGGGACAGGGGGATCCTACGAGCAGTACTTC
j_call: TRBJ1-5; clone_size: .; d_call: .; v_call: TRBV6-1; cdr3_aa: CASSEGGASQPQHF; cdr3_nt: TGTGCCAGCAGTGAAGGGGGGGCCAGTCAGCCCCAGCATTTT